The rows below give T cell receptor beta chains drawn from one sample of a study of OX40 agonist ivuxolimab in advanced cancers. Assay used: immunoSEQ multiplex PCR; TCRdb lists only in-frame clones, some missing. Of roughly 61,000 clones listed, 75% to 90% are singletons. The sample in question was CD4+ or CD8+ T cells sorted from blood, obtained in a trial of the OX40 agonist ivuxolimab. Every receptor here comes from an adult with an advanced solid tumor such as melanoma, head and neck, liver or kidney cancer. CDR3s include the opening cysteine and the closing phenylalanine or tryptophan. A D gene is named only where the DNA matches it firmly. Rows give clone size only sometimes, using once, few, many, or a class for an expanded clone.

v_call	j_call	clone_size	d_call	cdr3_nt	cdr3_aa
TRBV5-1	TRBJ1-2	once	TRBD1	TGCGCCAGCAGCCTAGGACAGGAGAACTATGGCTACACCTTC	CASSLGQENYGYTF
TRBV28	TRBJ1-4	NA	NA	TGTGCCAGCAGTCGGAGTGGAACAACTAATGAAAAACTGTTTTTT	CASSRSGTTNEKLFF
TRBV28	TRBJ1-2	NA	TRBD1	TGTGCCAGCAGAACCGGGACAGGGGTCGGTGGCTACACCTTC	CASRTGTGVGGYTF
TRBV5-3	TRBJ2-1	NA	TRBD2	TGTGCCAGAAGCTTGTCCCCAGGGACTAGCGGGAGGGCAGGGAATGATGAGCAGTTCTTC	CARSLSPGTSGRAGNDEQFF
TRBV7-9	TRBJ2-7	NA	NA	TGTGCCAGCAGCTTAGATCCCTGGGAGCAGTACTTC	CASSLDPWEQYF
TRBV27	TRBJ1-1	once	NA	TGTGCCAGCAGTTTATCGTCCAGACCGAACACTGAAGCTTTCTTT	CASSLSSRPNTEAFF
TRBV27	TRBJ2-7	NA	TRBD1	TGTGCCAGCAGGACAGGGGTTGGCGCCTACGAGCAGTACTTC	CASRTGVGAYEQYF
TRBV5-1	TRBJ2-3	NA	TRBD2	TGCGCCAGCAGCGCCCTAGCGGGGACTAGCACAGATACGCAGTATTTT	CASSALAGTSTDTQYF
TRBV28	TRBJ2-3	NA	NA	TGTGCCAGCAGAATAGGATACGATTTAGATACGCAGTATTTT	CASRIGYDLDTQYF
TRBV12-5	TRBJ2-7	NA	TRBD1	TGTGCTAGTGGTTCCCCGGGACAGGGGGCGAGGCTCCCCCCCTACGAGCAGTACTTC	CASGSPGQGARLPPYEQYF
TRBV7-9	TRBJ2-2	NA	TRBD2	TGTGCCAGCAGCGAGACTAGCGGGGCAAACGGGGAGCTGTTTTTT	CASSETSGANGELFF
TRBV5-6	TRBJ1-1	few	TRBD1	TGTGCCAGCAGCCCCGGGACAGGCGTAAGAGAAGCTTTCTTT	CASSPGTGVREAFF
TRBV7-9	TRBJ1-1	few	TRBD1	TGTGCCAGCAGCACAGGGGTCCCGAACACTGAAGCTTTCTTT	CASSTGVPNTEAFF
TRBV7-2	TRBJ2-3	NA	NA	TGTGCCAGCAGCTTGTCGGTAGATACGCAGTATTTT	CASSLSVDTQYF
TRBV6-1	TRBJ1-4	NA	NA	TGTGCCAGCAGTGATACACAGGTTGGCGAAAAACTGTTTTTT	CASSDTQVGEKLFF
TRBV10-1	TRBJ2-3	NA	NA	TGCGCCAGCACGACAGGGAGGCCGACAGATACGCAGTATTTT	CASTTGRPTDTQYF
TRBV27	TRBJ1-1	NA	NA	TGTGCCAGCAGCCGTTCGGGGGGCACAGGTTTGGCTTTCTTT	CASSRSGGTGLAFF
TRBV7-9	TRBJ1-1	few	NA	TGTGCCAGCAGCTTAGGAGTGGGTACGGGAATGAACACTGAAGCTTTCTTT	CASSLGVGTGMNTEAFF
TRBV7-8	TRBJ1-3	NA	NA	TGTGCCAGCAGCTTAGATAAGGGAAACACCATATATTTT	CASSLDKGNTIYF
TRBV5-6	TRBJ2-1	NA	NA	TGTGCCAGCAGCCGGATATTTGAGCAGTTCTTC	CASSRIFEQFF
TRBV5-6	TRBJ1-5	few	NA	TGTGCCAGCAGCTTGTTTGGCGAGCCCCAGCATTTT	CASSLFGEPQHF
TRBV7-8	TRBJ2-6	NA	NA	TGTGCCAGCAGCTTTACTGGGGCCAACGTCCTGACTTTC	CASSFTGANVLTF
TRBV28	TRBJ1-5	NA	NA	TGTGCCAGCGGTCGTTCGTATAGCAATCAGCCCCAGCATTTT	CASGRSYSNQPQHF
TRBV7-8	TRBJ1-5	NA	TRBD1	TGTGCCAGCAGCACAAGGGGGACAGCTAATCAGCCCCAGCATTTT	CASSTRGTANQPQHF
TRBV5-1	TRBJ2-1	NA	NA	TGCGCCAGCAGTTCGGGGTCTTTAGAGGACCTCCAGGGGCAGTTCTTC	CASSSGSLEDLQGQFF
TRBV5-1	TRBJ1-1	NA	NA	TGCGCCAGCAGCTTGGGGGCGTCCACTGAAGCTTTCTTT	CASSLGASTEAFF
TRBV9	TRBJ2-3	NA	NA	TGTGCCAGCAGCCAAAGGGAGCGTTTTGGACGGGCAGATACGCAGTATTTT	CASSQRERFGRADTQYF
TRBV7-2	TRBJ1-2	NA	NA	TGTGCCAGCAGCCCGCTGCGGGGAAATGGCTACACCTTC	CASSPLRGNGYTF
TRBV19	TRBJ2-3	once	TRBD1	TGTGCCAGTAGTTTCCGGACAGGGCTTAAGGATACGCAGTATTTT	CASSFRTGLKDTQYF
TRBV10-3	TRBJ2-1	NA	NA	TGTGCCATCAGTGGAGAGATGACCTACAATGAGCAGTTCTTC	CAISGEMTYNEQFF
TRBV7-8	TRBJ2-2	NA	TRBD1	TGTGCCAGCAGCTTAAAGGGGGCGGTGACCGGGGAGCTGTTTTTT	CASSLKGAVTGELFF
TRBV5-1	TRBJ2-1	NA	NA	TGCGCCAGCAGCCCGACAGTCAATGAGCAGTTCTTC	CASSPTVNEQFF
TRBV19	TRBJ2-2	NA	NA	TGTGCCAGTAGTCACCGGACAGATCGCGCCACCGGGGAGCTGTTTTTT	CASSHRTDRATGELFF
TRBV29-1	TRBJ1-4	NA	NA	TGCAGCGTTGCCGGGAATGAAAAACTGTTTTTT	CSVAGNEKLFF
TRBV6-5	TRBJ2-7	NA	NA	TGTGCCAGCAGCCAGGAGGCCCCCTACGAGCAGTACTTC	CASSQEAPYEQYF
TRBV6-1	TRBJ2-3	NA	NA	TGTGCCAGCAGTAAAGGACCTCTTTCCCTCACAGATACGCAGTATTTT	CASSKGPLSLTDTQYF
TRBV18	TRBJ1-6	NA	TRBD1	TGTGCCAGCTCACCAACTTTGGGGACAGAGGACTCACCCCTCCACTTT	CASSPTLGTEDSPLHF
TRBV19	TRBJ1-4	NA	TRBD1	TGTGCCAGTAGTAGACAGGGAGGAGAAAAACTGTTTTTT	CASSRQGGEKLFF
TRBV5-1	TRBJ1-4	once	NA	TGCGCCAGCAGCTTGGGGGTAGGAGAAAAACTGTTTTTT	CASSLGVGEKLFF
TRBV19	TRBJ1-2	NA	TRBD1	TGTGCCAGTAGTACCCGGGACAGGGAGCGGGTTGTCTATGGCTACACCTTC	CASSTRDRERVVYGYTF
TRBV5-1	TRBJ1-2	NA	TRBD1	TGCGCCAGCAGCGAGGACAGGGGTACCTATGGCTACACCTTC	CASSEDRGTYGYTF
TRBV7-2	TRBJ2-1	NA	TRBD1	TGTGCCAGCAGCTCACAGGGGGTCAATGAGCAGTTCTTC	CASSSQGVNEQFF
TRBV6-5	TRBJ1-3	NA	NA	TGTGCCAGCAGCACACTAGGGAGGGGAAACACCATATATTTT	CASSTLGRGNTIYF
TRBV28	TRBJ2-1	NA	TRBD1	TGTGCCAGCAGTTTAGTTACTACAGGGGGCAATGAGCAGTTCTTC	CASSLVTTGGNEQFF
TRBV6-1	TRBJ2-6	NA	TRBD1	TGTGCCAGCAGTGCAAGCTCCGGGACAGGGGTTGCCAACGTCCTGACTTTC	CASSASSGTGVANVLTF
TRBV4-3	TRBJ1-5	NA	TRBD1	TGCGCCAGCAGCCAAGTCAGGACAGGGACGAGCAATCAGCCCCAGCATTTT	CASSQVRTGTSNQPQHF
TRBV18	TRBJ2-4	NA	TRBD1	TGTGCCAGCTCACATCCCACAGGGGACGGGGCCAAAAACATTCAGTACTTC	CASSHPTGDGAKNIQYF
TRBV6-1	TRBJ1-1	few	NA	TGTGCCAGCAGTGAAGGATTGGGGGGTATAGCTGAAGCTTTCTTT	CASSEGLGGIAEAFF
TRBV27	TRBJ2-1	NA	TRBD1	TGTGCCACCTCCCGGACAGGCAATGAGCAGTTCTTC	CATSRTGNEQFF
TRBV5-5	TRBJ1-5	NA	TRBD1	TGTGCCAGCAGCTCGATGGACAGGGGAGGATGGGGTCAGCCCCAGCATTTT	CASSSMDRGGWGQPQHF
TRBV14	TRBJ2-5	NA	NA	TGTGCCAGCAGCCAAGGGTCGTACGCTGGTTTCGGTGTGGAGACCCAGTACTTC	CASSQGSYAGFGVETQYF
TRBV4-1	TRBJ2-5	once	TRBD2	TGCGCCAGCAGCCAAACTAGCGGGGGGGCCACGGAGACCCAGTACTTC	CASSQTSGGATETQYF
TRBV5-6	TRBJ2-6	once	TRBD1	TGTGCCAGCAGCGATGTGACGGGACAGGTCTCTGGGGCCAACGTCCTGACTTTC	CASSDVTGQVSGANVLTF
TRBV7-3	TRBJ2-1	NA	TRBD2	TGTGCCAGCAGCTATGTAGCGGGGTACAATGAGCAGTTCTTC	CASSYVAGYNEQFF
TRBV29-1	TRBJ2-2	NA	NA	TGCAGCGCTGGGGGTCACAGGAACACCGGGGAGCTGTTTTTT	CSAGGHRNTGELFF
TRBV19	TRBJ2-2	NA	TRBD2	TGTGCCAGTAGTCTCCGGGATAGCGGGGGGGCTTTGAACACCGGGGAGCTGTTTTTT	CASSLRDSGGALNTGELFF
TRBV28	TRBJ2-7	NA	NA	TGTGCCAGCACCCACAGACCCTACGAGCAGTACTTC	CASTHRPYEQYF
TRBV5-5	TRBJ1-4	NA	TRBD1	TGTGCCAGCAGCTTCGGGACAGGGAATGAAAAACTGTTTTTT	CASSFGTGNEKLFF
TRBV5-1	TRBJ1-3	NA	NA	TGCGCCAGCAGCTTGGCCGTGACCCATGGGGGAAACACCATATATTTT	CASSLAVTHGGNTIYF